Listed here are 26 T cell receptor beta chains from one sample, sequenced in a study of blood T cell repertoires in COVID-19. Repertoires were generated with immunoSEQ multiplex PCR, while TCRdb's copy carries only in-frame clones and drops some. Seen here are more than 110,000 clones, under 85% observed once, and the top ten hold 1.6%. The sequenced material came from PBMCs or T cells enriched from blood (not recorded which). The source is a woman aged 18-30 years who had been exposed to COVID-19.

V usage is TRBV7-9 and J usage is TRBJ1-1; 7 bases are shared with TRBD1. The CDR3 contains 13 residues. Germline V lookup: CDR1 SEHNR, CDR2 FQNEAQ (reference sequence). V lost 7 bases and J lost 3; bases outside the gene matches: 5. The DNA of the CDR3 is TGTGCCAGCAAGACAGGGTTGGACACTGAAGCTTTCTTT. Translating it yields CASKTGLDTEAFF.

This chain joins TRBV21-1 and TRBJ1-1. TRBV21-1 is reported as a pseudogene. This CDR3 is built from 18 residues. CDR3 in DNA: TGTGCCAGCAGCAGAGGGTGGGCCAATTGGGAGTTGAACACTGAAGCTTTCTTT. Amino acids: CASSRGWANWELNTEAFF.

The chain uses TRBV19 and TRBJ2-1; a possible D gene is TRBD1 (6 bases). Looked up from germline, CDR1 is LNHDA and CDR2 is SQIVND (reference sequence). CDR3 length: 14 residues. V was trimmed by 3 bases and J by 8 bases, leaving 14 bases between them. CDR3 protein: CASSIIQKGDEQFF. The CDR3 nucleotides are TGTGCCAGTAGTATTATACAGAAGGGGGATGAGCAGTTCTTC.

V is TRBV24-1 and J is TRBJ2-1; the match to TRBD1 covers 8 bases. The CDR3 spans 14 residues. Germline V gene sequence: CDR1 KGHDR, CDR2 SFDVKD. The V segment lost 6 bases and the J segment 8 bases; nucleotides outside the gene matches: 8. DNA for the CDR3: TGTGCCACCAGTATGACAGGGGCGAGCGATGAGCAGTTCTTC. This gives the protein CATSMTGASDEQFF.

In this sample, this clone turned up once. The rearrangement uses TRBV7-9 and TRBJ1-1; D call uncertain. Trimming left V 2 bases short and J 2 bases short, with 15 bases between. Germline V CDR1 and CDR2: SEHNR, FQNEAQ (reference sequence). This CDR3 is built from 16 residues. The CDR3, as DNA: TGTGCCAGCAGCTTACCGGCACAGCCCCGTAACACTGAAGCTTTCTTT. This sequence encodes CASSLPAQPRNTEAFF.

The chain is built from TRBV14 and TRBJ2-7; the match to TRBD2 covers 10 bases. The junction had 8 bases not matched to a gene; V was cut back by 6 bases and J by 3 bases. Germline V CDR1 and CDR2: SGHDN, FVKESK. The CDR3 runs to 15 residues. The CDR3 loop reads CASSRLGTSDYEQYF. The CDR3 DNA is TGTGCCAGCAGTCGGCTAGGGACTAGCGACTACGAGCAGTACTTC.

The V and J genes are TRBV7-2 and TRBJ2-5; 9 positions match TRBD2. V dropped 5 bases and J dropped 2; count of bases not matched to a gene: 9. CDR1 and CDR2 (germline): SGHTA, FQGNSA. The CDR3 is made up of 16 amino acids. For the CDR3, the DNA is TGTGCCAGCAGCCTACTACTAGCGGGCCTTCAAGAGACCCAGTACTTC. Translation: CASSLLLAGLQETQYF.

The V gene is TRBV5-6, the J gene TRBJ2-3; TRBD1 matches at 12 bases. With 0 bases clipped from V and 0 bases from J, the junction kept 2 bases outside the gene matches. The germline gives CDR1 SGHDT, CDR2 YYEEEE. The CDR3 contains 17 residues. CDR3 bases: TGTGCCAGCAGCTTGGAGGGACAGGGGGCGAGCACAGATACGCAGTATTTT. Protein: CASSLEGQGASTDTQYF.

The chain couples TRBV7-2 to TRBJ2-7; TRBD2 matches 10 bases. V was clipped by 7 bases and J by 3 bases; unmatched bases: 9. CDR1 and CDR2 (germline): SGHTA, FQGNSA. The CDR3 extends over 15 amino acids. This CDR3 is CASTPPASGSYEQYF. For the CDR3, the DNA is TGTGCCAGCACCCCACCCGCTAGCGGGAGCTACGAGCAGTACTTC.

The chain employs TRBV7-3 and TRBJ2-4; 10 bases line up with TRBD1. Losses at the gene ends were 0 bases for V and 8 bases for J; bases not matched to a gene: 4. This CDR3 contains 15 residues. The V gene's germline CDR1 is SGHTA and CDR2 FQGTGA. CDR3 in DNA: TGTGCCAGCAGCTTAACGGGGACAGGGGAGCACATTCAGTACTTC. This encodes CASSLTGTGEHIQYF.

J is TRBJ1-2 and V is TRBV12-5, with 9 bases lining up with TRBD1. The CDR3 spans 13 residues. From germline, CDR1 is LGHNT and CDR2 FRNRAP. The ends lost 7 bases at V and 3 bases at J; junction bases unmatched: 3. The CDR3 is CASVGDRDYGYTF. The CDR3 DNA reads as TGTGCTAGTGTTGGGGACAGGGACTATGGCTACACCTTC.

This clone was found once. V and J are TRBV4-3 and TRBJ2-7, with D uncertain. Trimming stripped 0 bases from V and 4 bases from J, with 10 bases between. From germline, CDR1 is LGHNA and CDR2 YSLEER. The CDR3 extends over 14 amino acids. This CDR3 is CASSQELQPYEQYF. CDR3 bases: TGCGCCAGCAGCCAAGAGCTACAGCCGTACGAGCAGTACTTC.

CDR3 amino acids: CASSVPGLTNSPLHF. The CDR3 region has the DNA TGTGCCAGTAGTGTCCCGGGACTGACAAATTCACCCCTCCACTTT. J is TRBJ1-6 and V is TRBV19; the D gene is possibly TRBD1 (5 bases). Trimming shortened V by 5 bases and J by 7 bases, and 15 bases separated the two germline ends. The CDR3 has 15 amino acids. The V gene's germline CDR1 is LNHDA and CDR2 SQIVND (reference sequence).

This chain links TRBV10-2 with TRBJ2-1, with D possibly being TRBD2 (5 bases). This CDR3 has 14 amino acids. In germline, CDR1 is WSHSY, CDR2 SAAADI. The V gene lost 7 bases and the J gene lost 8 bases, with 18 bases spanning the gap. CDR3 residues: CASMRAAKEYEQFF. The CDR3 nucleotides are TGCGCCAGCATGCGAGCGGCTAAGGAGTATGAGCAGTTCTTC.

The CDR3 DNA sequence: TGTGCCAGCAGCCATGGACACGGGTACGAGCAGTACTTC. Its protein is CASSHGHGYEQYF. This chain uses TRBV12-3 or TRBV12-4 with TRBJ2-7, with D possibly being TRBD1 (5 bases). This CDR3 is built from 13 residues. The V and J ends lost 6 bases and 4 bases respectively, with 13 bases between them.

This chain uses TRBV2 with TRBJ1-2; possible D gene TRBD1, 5 bases. The CDR3 is 13 residues long. The V and J ends lost 3 bases and 3 bases respectively, with 8 bases between them. Germline V gives CDR1 SNHLY, CDR2 FYNNEI. The CDR3 region has the DNA TGTGCCAGCAGTGAGGACAATTACTATGGCTACACCTTC. It is translated as CASSEDNYYGYTF.

This chain connects TRBV6-5 to TRBJ1-2; 8 nucleotides match TRBD1. Germline values: CDR1 MNHEY, CDR2 SVGAGI. CDR3 length: 12 amino acids. The ends lost 5 bases at V and 8 bases at J; junction bases unmatched: 4. In DNA form, the CDR3 reads TGTGCCAGCAGTCAGGACAGGGAGGGCTACACCTTC. Protein product: CASSQDREGYTF.

The V and J genes are TRBV30 and TRBJ1-5; tentative D call: TRBD1 (6 bases). The germline V gene has CDR1 GTSNPN and CDR2 SVGIG (reference sequence). The V end lost 5 bases, the J end lost 0 bases, and 11 bases lay between the germline ends. The CDR3 loop spans 14 amino acids. The CDR3 region is CAWVKQGSNQPQHF. CDR3 nucleotides: TGTGCCTGGGTAAAACAGGGTAGCAATCAGCCCCAGCATTTT.

The gene calls are TRBV5-1 and TRBJ1-1; TRBD1 aligns across 10 bases. J gave up 4 bases and V 0 bases, and 6 bases lay outside the gene matches. This CDR3 has 16 amino acids. Germline loops: CDR1 SGHRS, CDR2 YFSETQ. In DNA form, the CDR3 reads TGCGCCAGCAGCTTGGCTGGGACAGGGGTTGGCACTGAAGCTTTCTTT. The encoded protein is CASSLAGTGVGTEAFF.

The gene calls are TRBV7-9 and TRBJ2-7, with 7 bases matching TRBD1. Trimming removed 6 bases from V and 0 bases from J; junction bases left unmatched: 8. This CDR3 comprises 15 residues. From germline, CDR1 is SEHNR and CDR2 FQNEAQ (reference sequence). The DNA of the CDR3 is TGTGCCAGCAGTCGCCGGGACAGCTACTCCTACGAGCAGTACTTC. This codes for CASSRRDSYSYEQYF.

This chain uses TRBV11-1 with TRBJ2-7; possibly TRBD1 for D (6 bases). Trimming cost V 5 bases and J 4 bases, with 15 bases left between them. CDR1 is SGHAT and CDR2 is FQDESV in the germline V gene (reference sequence). The CDR3 consists of 14 residues. The DNA of the CDR3 is TGTGCCAGCAGCGGGCCCACCCAGGGGTACGAGCAGTACTTC. This sequence encodes CASSGPTQGYEQYF.

This chain uses TRBV5-1 with TRBJ2-1; the match to TRBD1 covers 11 bases. Germline trimming cut 0 bases from V and 6 bases from J; bases unmatched to any gene: 2. This CDR3 spans 15 amino acids. Germline V lookup: CDR1 SGHRS, CDR2 YFSETQ. The CDR3 reads CASSLGTGGSNEQFF. The CDR3 DNA reads as TGCGCCAGCAGCTTGGGGACAGGGGGCTCCAATGAGCAGTTCTTC. Together with reference TRBV5-1 and TRBJ2-1, the CDR3 gives the full variable domain: KAGVTQTPRYLIKTRGQQVTLSCSPISGHRSVSWYQQTPGQGLQFLFEYFSETQRNKGNFPGRFSGRQFSNSRSEMNVSTLELGDSALYLCASSLGTGGSNEQFFGPGTRLTVL.

The chain carries TRBV6-6 and TRBJ1-1, with D maybe TRBD1 (5 bases). CDR1 is MNHNY, CDR2 SVGAGI, per germline (reference sequence). With 1 base removed from V and 8 bases from J, the gap between germline ends came to 14 bases. The CDR3 length is 14 residues. The CDR3 here is CASSYFESSGEAFF. The CDR3 DNA sequence: TGTGCCAGCAGTTACTTTGAGTCATCAGGGGAAGCTTTCTTT.

The gene calls are TRBV19 and TRBJ2-2; D remains unclear. The CDR3 totals 14 residues. The V end was cut by 6 bases, the J end by 5 bases, with 13 bases between. Germline lookup yields CDR1 LNHDA and CDR2 SQIVND (reference sequence). The CDR3 spells CASSSGRVTGELFF. For the CDR3, the DNA is TGTGCCAGTAGCTCTGGTCGGGTGACCGGGGAGCTGTTTTTT.

A single count supports this clone. The chain uses TRBV30 and TRBJ1-4, with D possibly TRBD1 on 5 matching bases. Trimming cost V 4 bases and J 3 bases, with 12 bases left between them. Germline V gene lookup returns CDR1 GTSNPN and CDR2 SVGIG (reference sequence). The CDR3 runs to 14 residues. The chain's CDR3 is CAWTNTGANEKLFF. CDR3 sequence (DNA): TGTGCCTGGACCAATACGGGGGCTAATGAAAAACTGTTTTTT.

The chain recombines TRBV11-2 with TRBJ2-5; TRBD2 agrees at 11 bases. Germline V lookup: CDR1 SGHAT, CDR2 FQNNGV. The CDR3 extends over 17 amino acids. Trimming at V came to 0 bases and at J to 4 bases, leaving 7 bases not matched to a gene. CDR3 sequence (DNA): TGTGCCAGCAGCTTAGATCAGTGGCTAGCGGGAGGAGAGACCCAGTACTTC. It codes for CASSLDQWLAGGETQYF.